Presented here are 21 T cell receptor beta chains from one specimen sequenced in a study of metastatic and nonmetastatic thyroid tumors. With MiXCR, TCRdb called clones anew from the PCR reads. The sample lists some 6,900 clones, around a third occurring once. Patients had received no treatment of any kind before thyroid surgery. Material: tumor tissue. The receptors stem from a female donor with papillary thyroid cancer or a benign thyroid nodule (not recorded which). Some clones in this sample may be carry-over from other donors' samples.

The CDR3 loop is CASRGTGSTVFF. The CDR3 DNA follows: TGTGCCAGCAGGGGGACAGGGAGTACAGTGTTTTTT. V is TRBV2 and J is TRBJ1-4, with 9 positions matching TRBD1. Germline V gene data show CDR1 as SNHLY and CDR2 as FYNNEI. This CDR3 is 12 amino acids long. V shed 6 bases and J 15 bases; nucleotides not matched to a gene: 8. Based on the CDR3 plus reference TRBV2 and TRBJ1-4, the full variable domain is EPEVTQTPSHQVTQMGQEVILRCVPISNHLYFYWYRQILGQKVEFLVSFYNNEISEKSEIFDDQFSVERPDGSNFTLKIRSTKLEDSAMYFCASRGTGSTVFFGSGTQLSVL.

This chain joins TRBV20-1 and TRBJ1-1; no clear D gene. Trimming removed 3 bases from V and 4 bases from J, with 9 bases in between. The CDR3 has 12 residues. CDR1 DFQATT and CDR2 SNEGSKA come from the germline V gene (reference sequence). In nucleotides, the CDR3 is TGCAGTGCTAGTTCCGACTCCACTGAAGCTTTCTTT. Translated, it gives CSASSDSTEAFF.

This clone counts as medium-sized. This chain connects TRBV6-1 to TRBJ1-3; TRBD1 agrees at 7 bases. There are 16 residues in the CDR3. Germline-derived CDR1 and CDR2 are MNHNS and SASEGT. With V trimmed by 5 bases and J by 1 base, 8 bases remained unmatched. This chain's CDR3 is CASSPGTAPSGNTIYF. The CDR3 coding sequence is TGTGCCAGCAGTCCGGGGACAGCGCCGTCTGGAAACACCATATATTTT.

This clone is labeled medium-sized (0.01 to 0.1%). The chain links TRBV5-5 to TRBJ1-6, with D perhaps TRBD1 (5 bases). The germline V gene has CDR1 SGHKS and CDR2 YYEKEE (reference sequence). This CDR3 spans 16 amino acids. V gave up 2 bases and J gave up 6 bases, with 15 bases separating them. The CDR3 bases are TGTGCCAGCAGCTTCGGGAGAGGAGGGGCTAATTCACCCCTCCACTTT. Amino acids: CASSFGRGGANSPLHF.

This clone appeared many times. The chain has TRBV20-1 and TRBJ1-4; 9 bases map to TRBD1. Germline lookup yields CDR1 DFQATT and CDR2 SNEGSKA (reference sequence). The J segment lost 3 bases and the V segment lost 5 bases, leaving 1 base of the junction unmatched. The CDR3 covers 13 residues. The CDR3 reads CSARTGANEKLFF. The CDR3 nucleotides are TGCAGTGCTCGGACAGGGGCTAATGAAAAACTGTTTTTT.

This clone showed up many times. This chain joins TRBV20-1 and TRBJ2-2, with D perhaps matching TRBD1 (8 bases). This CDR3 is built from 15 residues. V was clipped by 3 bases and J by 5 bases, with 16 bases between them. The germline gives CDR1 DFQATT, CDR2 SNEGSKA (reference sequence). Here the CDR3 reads CSARRNRGGTGELFF. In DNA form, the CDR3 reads TGCAGTGCTAGGCGAAACAGGGGGGGGACCGGGGAGCTGTTTTTT.

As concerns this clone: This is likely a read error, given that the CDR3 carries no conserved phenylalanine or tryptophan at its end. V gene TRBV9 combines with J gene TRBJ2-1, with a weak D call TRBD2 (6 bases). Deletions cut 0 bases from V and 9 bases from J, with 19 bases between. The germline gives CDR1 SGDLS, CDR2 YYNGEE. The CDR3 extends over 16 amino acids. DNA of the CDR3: TGTGCCAGCAGCGTAGAACTGGCGGGACCCCCACGTGAGCAGTTCCTC. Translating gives CASSVELAGPPREQFL.

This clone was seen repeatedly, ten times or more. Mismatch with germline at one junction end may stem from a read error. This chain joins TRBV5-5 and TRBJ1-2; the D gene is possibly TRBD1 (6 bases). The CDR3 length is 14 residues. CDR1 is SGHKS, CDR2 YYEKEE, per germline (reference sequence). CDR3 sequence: CASSLEGEGYCYTF. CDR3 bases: TGTGCCAGCAGCTTGGAGGGGGAAGGCTATTGCTACACCTTC.

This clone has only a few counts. In nucleotides, the CDR3 is TGTGCCAGCTCCGAGACGGCTGGCGACACCATATATTTT. Translating gives CASSETAGDTIYF. J is TRBJ1-3 and V is TRBV6-4; no clear D gene. Germline lookup yields CDR1 MRHNA and CDR2 SNTAGT. This CDR3 has 13 amino acids. Trimming shortened V by 8 bases and J by 8 bases, and 16 bases separated the two germline ends.

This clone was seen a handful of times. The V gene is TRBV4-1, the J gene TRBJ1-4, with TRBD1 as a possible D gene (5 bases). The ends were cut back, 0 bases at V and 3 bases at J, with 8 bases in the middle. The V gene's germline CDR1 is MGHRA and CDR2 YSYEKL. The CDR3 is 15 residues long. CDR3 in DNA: TGCGCCAGCAGCCAAGAGGGGGGTTCTAATGAAAAACTGTTTTTT. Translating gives CASSQEGGSNEKLFF.

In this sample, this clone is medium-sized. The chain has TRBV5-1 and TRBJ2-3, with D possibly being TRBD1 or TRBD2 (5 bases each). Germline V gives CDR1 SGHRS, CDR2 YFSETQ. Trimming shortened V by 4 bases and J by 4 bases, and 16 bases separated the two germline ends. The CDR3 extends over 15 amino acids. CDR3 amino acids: CASSSTGTAPDTQYF. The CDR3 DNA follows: TGCGCCAGCAGCAGTACCGGGACGGCGCCAGATACGCAGTATTTT.

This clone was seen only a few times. As DNA, the CDR3 is TGTGCCAGCAGTGCGACGCCCGGTAGGCGGGAGAGAACCTACGAGCAGTACTTC. Protein sequence: CASSATPGRRERTYEQYF. The chain links TRBV12-3 or TRBV12-4 to TRBJ2-7, with 7 bases identical to TRBD2. The CDR3 has 18 amino acids. With V trimmed by 5 bases and J by 2 bases, 18 bases remained unmatched.

The CDR3 DNA follows: TGTGCCAGCAGTGGATGGACAGGGAGAAACTATGGCTACACCTTC. Encoded protein: CASSGWTGRNYGYTF. The chain is built from TRBV28 and TRBJ1-2; 8 bases are shared with TRBD1. J gave up 2 bases and V 5 bases, and 7 bases lay outside the gene matches. The CDR3 runs to 15 residues. Germline CDR1 and CDR2: MDHEN and SYDVKM.

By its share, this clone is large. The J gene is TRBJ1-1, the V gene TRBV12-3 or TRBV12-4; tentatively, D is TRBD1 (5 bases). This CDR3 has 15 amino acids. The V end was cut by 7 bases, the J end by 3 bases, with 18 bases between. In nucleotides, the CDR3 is TGTGCCAGCACAACGTCTGGGTTGGGGGACACTGAAGCTTTCTTT. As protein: CASTTSGLGDTEAFF.

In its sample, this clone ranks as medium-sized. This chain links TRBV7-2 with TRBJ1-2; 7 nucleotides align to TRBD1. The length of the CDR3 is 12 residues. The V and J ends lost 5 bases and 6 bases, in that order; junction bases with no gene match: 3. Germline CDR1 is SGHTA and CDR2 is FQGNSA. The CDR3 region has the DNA TGTGCCAGCAGCCGTGGACAGGATGGCTACACCTTC. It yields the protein CASSRGQDGYTF.

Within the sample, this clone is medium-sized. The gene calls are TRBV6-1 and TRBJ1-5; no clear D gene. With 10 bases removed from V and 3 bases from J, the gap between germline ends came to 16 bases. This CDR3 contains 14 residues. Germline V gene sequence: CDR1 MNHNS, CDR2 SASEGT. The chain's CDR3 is CATCPGSNNQPQHF. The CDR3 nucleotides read TGTGCCACCTGCCCCGGGTCCAACAATCAGCCCCAGCATTTT.

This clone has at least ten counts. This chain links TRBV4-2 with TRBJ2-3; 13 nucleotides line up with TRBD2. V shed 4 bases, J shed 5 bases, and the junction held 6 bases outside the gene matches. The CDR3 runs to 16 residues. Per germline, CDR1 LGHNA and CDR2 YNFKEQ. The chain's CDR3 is CASSPWTSGGIDTQYF. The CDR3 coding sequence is TGTGCCAGCAGCCCATGGACTAGCGGGGGAATAGATACGCAGTATTTT.

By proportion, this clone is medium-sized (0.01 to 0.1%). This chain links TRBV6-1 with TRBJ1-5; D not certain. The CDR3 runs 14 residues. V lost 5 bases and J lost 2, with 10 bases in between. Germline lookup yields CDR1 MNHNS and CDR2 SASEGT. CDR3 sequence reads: CASSFLRGNQPQHF. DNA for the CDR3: TGTGCCAGCAGTTTTTTGCGAGGCAATCAGCCCCAGCATTTT.

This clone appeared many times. The chain's CDR3 is CASSSRGASADTQYF. The CDR3 DNA follows: TGTGCCAGCAGCTCGCGGGGGGCCTCAGCAGATACGCAGTATTTT. V gene TRBV5-6 combines with J gene TRBJ2-3; 8 bases are shared with TRBD2. The J segment lost 4 bases and the V segment lost 3 bases, leaving 7 bases of the junction unmatched. The CDR3 totals 15 residues. Germline V CDR1 and CDR2: SGHDT, YYEEEE.

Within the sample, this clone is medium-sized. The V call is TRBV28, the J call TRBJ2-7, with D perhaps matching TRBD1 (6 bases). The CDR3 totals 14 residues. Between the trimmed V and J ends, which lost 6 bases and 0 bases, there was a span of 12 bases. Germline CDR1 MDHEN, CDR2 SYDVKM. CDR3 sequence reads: CASSTGSLSYEQYF. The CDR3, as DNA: TGTGCCAGCAGCACAGGGTCTCTCTCCTACGAGCAGTACTTC. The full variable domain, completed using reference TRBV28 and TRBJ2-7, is DVKVTQSSRYLVKRTGEKVFLECVQDMDHENMFWYRQDPGLGLRLIYFSYDVKMKEKGDIPEGYSVSREKKERFSLILESASTNQTSMYLCASSTGSLSYEQYFGPGTRLTVT.

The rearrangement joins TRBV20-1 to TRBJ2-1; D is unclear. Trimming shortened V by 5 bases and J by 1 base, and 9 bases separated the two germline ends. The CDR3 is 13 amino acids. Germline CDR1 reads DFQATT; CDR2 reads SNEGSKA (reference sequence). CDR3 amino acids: CSAGVYSYNEQFF. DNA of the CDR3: TGCAGTGCTGGGGTCTATTCCTACAATGAGCAGTTCTTC.